Detailed here is one T cell receptor (beta chain). J was trimmed by 3 bases and V by 6 bases; bases with no gene match: 10. Germline CDR1 KGHSH, CDR2 LQKENI. The CDR3 contains 15 residues. The treatment denotes: preoperative locoregional IRX-2 cytokine immunotherapy. This phase Ib study tested locoregional IRX-2 cytokine immunotherapy given before surgery. This record comes from a study of preoperative IRX-2 immunotherapy in early breast cancer. Using immunoSEQ multiplex PCR, the repertoire was profiled, and TCRdb retains in-frame clones only, with some absent. In the table there are 30,000 to 35,000 clones, over 90% of which are singletons.

This specimen was acquired from a patient treated with IRX-2 immunotherapy. The chain combines TRBV18 with TRBJ2-7, with 8 bases lining up with TRBD1. The TCR originated in a human donor with breast cancer. Here the CDR3 reads CASSLQGQGLYEQYF. The CDR3 DNA reads as TGTGCCAGCTCCCTTCAAGGACAGGGTCTCTACGAGCAGTACTTC.